This T cell receptor (beta chain) appears in the sequencing data of a study of blood T cell repertoires in COVID-19. Turning to the study itself: COVID-19 samples, acute and convalescent, were from the United States, Italy and Spain. Sources were T cells, B-cell-depleted T cells, or PBMCs; the material itself was cDNA or gDNA.

Per the original data handling: Reference gene primer amplification gave nucleated cell count estimates. This table comes from immunoSEQ multiplex PCR, and its TCRdb copy is limited to in-frame clones, with some not included. V and J calls plus clone size are reproduced from that table; the DNA served to infer D and trimming. The table has a few hundred thousand clones, about 88% seen once; the top ten hold roughly 4%. Germline lookup yields CDR1 GTSNPN and CDR2 SVGIG (reference sequence). Between the trimmed V and J ends, which lost 3 bases and 5 bases, there was a span of 10 bases. CDR3 length: 12 amino acids.

The clonotype comes from a young man with active or convalescent COVID-19. The V call is TRBV30, the J call TRBJ1-2; D unclear. Sequenced input: peripheral blood. The CDR3 sequence is CAWRNRGYGYTF. The CDR3 DNA reads as TGTGCCTGGAGGAATCGGGGATATGGCTACACCTTC.